This record looks at one T cell receptor beta chain sequence and its context. The V and J ends lost 2 bases and 2 bases respectively, with 10 bases between them. Germline V gene lookup returns CDR1 KGHSH and CDR2 LQKENI. The CDR3 spans 14 residues. Followed over time, Seattle patients had been enrolled while infection was active. This sample is drawn from a study of blood T cell repertoires in COVID-19. Across the whole study: Samples representing acute and convalescent COVID-19 were sourced from the United States, Italy and Spain.

Per the study methods: Reference gene primers were amplified, and this amplification served to estimate nucleated cell counts. Libraries were prepared by immunoSEQ multiplex PCR; TCRdb keeps only in-frame clonotypes and omits some of them. The V and J calls and clone size were taken over from that table, and D and trimming were inferred from the DNA. The data hold about 300,000 clones, with about 90% observed a single time. The receptor was isolated from a woman in her 30s with COVID-19, enrolled during active disease. The chain combines TRBV18 with TRBJ2-7; D might be TRBD2 (5 bases). What was sequenced was peripheral blood. The CDR3 coding sequence is TGTGCCAGCTCACCAAGGGAGAGGGCCTACGAGCAGTACGTC. Its protein is CASSPRERAYEQYV.